The rows below give T cell receptor beta chains drawn from one sample of a study of cytomegalovirus exposure and HLA in healthy donors. Libraries were prepared by immunoSEQ multiplex PCR; TCRdb keeps only in-frame clonotypes and omits some of them. The repertoire consists of fewer than 200,000 clones, with 65% to 90% occurring once and the leading ten covering around 1.2%. Sequenced sample: PBMCs. The receptors were gathered from a girl aged 2 to 10 in good health and CMV-seropositive. The CDR3 runs from the conserved cysteine through the conserved F or W. D genes are given only for firm matches. Part of the rows lack a size; the others show once, few, many or a class for expanded clones.

-,TRBJ2-3,-,TRBV4-1,CASSFGAGSSTDTQYF,TGCGCCAGCAGCTTTGGCGCGGGTTCTAGCACAGATACGCAGTATTTT
few,TRBJ1-3,TRBD1,TRBV13,CASTEQGARGNTIYF,TGTGCCAGCACCGAACAGGGGGCGCGAGGAAACACCATATATTTT
-,TRBJ1-2,TRBD1,TRBV6-5,CASSSRTGPYTF,TGTGCCAGCAGTTCCCGGACAGGGCCATACACCTTC
-,TRBJ2-1,TRBD2,TRBV6-6,CASSYMAGGHNEQFF,TGTGCCAGCAGTTATATGGCGGGAGGTCACAATGAGCAGTTCTTC
-,TRBJ2-1,-,TRBV10-2,CASSESHEQFF,TGCGCCAGCAGTGAGAGCCATGAGCAGTTCTTC
-,TRBJ2-7,-,TRBV4-2,CASSQDLGFYYEQYF,TGTGCCAGCAGCCAAGATCTCGGGTTCTACTACGAGCAGTACTTC
-,TRBJ2-1,-,TRBV11-2,CASSLPLSHNEQFF,TGTGCCAGCAGCTTACCCCTATCCCACAATGAGCAGTTCTTC
-,TRBJ2-5,-,TRBV28,CASSCPPGKWDQETQYF,TGTGCCAGCAGTTGTCCTCCGGGAAAGTGGGACCAAGAGACCCAGTACTTC
-,TRBJ2-3,-,TRBV5-6,CASSLFGSGTQYF,TGTGCCAGCAGCTTGTTCGGTTCGGGTACGCAGTATTTT
-,TRBJ2-1,TRBD1,TRBV2,CASSEEGSRDRDGNEQFF,TGTGCCAGCAGTGAAGAGGGGAGTCGGGACAGGGACGGGAATGAGCAGTTCTTC
-,TRBJ2-7,-,TRBV5-1,CASRINDGGEQYF,TGCGCCAGCCGTATTAATGACGGAGGCGAGCAGTACTTC
-,TRBJ2-2,-,TRBV27,CASRTGTKNTGELFF,TGTGCCAGCCGAACCGGGACAAAAAACACCGGGGAGCTGTTTTTT
-,TRBJ2-7,-,TRBV6-8,CASSYRLAGEQYF,TGTGCCAGCAGTTACCGGCTAGCAGGCGAGCAGTACTTC
-,TRBJ1-5,TRBD1,TRBV11-3,CASSSGTGDSNQPQHF,TGTGCCAGCAGCTCCGGGACAGGGGATAGCAATCAGCCCCAGCATTTT
-,TRBJ1-5,-,TRBV6-6,CASSYAQMSRQPQHF,TGTGCCAGCAGTTACGCACAGATGAGTAGGCAGCCCCAGCATTTT
-,TRBJ2-7,-,TRBV2,CASVLSESSYEQYF,TGTGCCAGCGTCTTAAGCGAAAGCTCCTACGAGCAGTACTTC
-,TRBJ1-5,-,TRBV29-1,CTKHRQGNQPQHF,TGCACTAAACACCGACAGGGCAATCAGCCCCAGCATTTT
-,TRBJ1-1,-,TRBV15,CATSSEVRTEAFF,TGTGCCACCAGCAGTGAGGTCCGCACTGAAGCTTTCTTT
-,TRBJ1-2,-,TRBV7-2,CASSLPRQNYGYTF,TGTGCCAGCAGCTTACCGAGACAGAACTATGGCTACACCTTC
few,TRBJ1-1,-,TRBV6-4,CASSDGWGAVAFF,TGTGCCAGCAGTGACGGTTGGGGCGCGGTGGCTTTCTTT
-,TRBJ1-4,TRBD1,TRBV2,CATGGAEANEKLFF,TGTGCTACAGGGGGGGCAGAGGCTAATGAAAAACTGTTTTTT
few,TRBJ1-1,-,TRBV2,CASTGRTENTEAFF,TGTGCCAGCACCGGAAGGACAGAGAACACTGAAGCTTTCTTT